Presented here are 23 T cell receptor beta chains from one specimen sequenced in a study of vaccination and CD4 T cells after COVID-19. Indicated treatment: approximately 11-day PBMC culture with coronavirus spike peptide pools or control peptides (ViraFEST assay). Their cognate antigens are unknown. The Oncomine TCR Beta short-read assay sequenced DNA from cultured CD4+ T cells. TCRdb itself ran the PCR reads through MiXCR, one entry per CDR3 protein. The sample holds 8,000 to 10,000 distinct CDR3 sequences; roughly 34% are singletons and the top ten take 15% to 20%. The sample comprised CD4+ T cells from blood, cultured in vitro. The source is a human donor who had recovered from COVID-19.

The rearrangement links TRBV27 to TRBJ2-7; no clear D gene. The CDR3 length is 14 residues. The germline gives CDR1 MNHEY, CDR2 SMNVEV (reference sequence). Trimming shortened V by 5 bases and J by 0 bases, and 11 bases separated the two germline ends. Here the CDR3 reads CASSDGLSSYEQYF. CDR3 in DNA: TGTGCCAGCAGTGATGGGCTTAGCTCCTACGAGCAGTACTTC.

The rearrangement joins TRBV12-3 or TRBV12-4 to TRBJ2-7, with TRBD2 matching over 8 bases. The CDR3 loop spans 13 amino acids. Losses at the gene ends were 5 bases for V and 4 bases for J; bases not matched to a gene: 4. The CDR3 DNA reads TGTGCCAGCAGTGGTAGCGGGGCATACGAGCAGTACTTC. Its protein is CASSGSGAYEQYF.

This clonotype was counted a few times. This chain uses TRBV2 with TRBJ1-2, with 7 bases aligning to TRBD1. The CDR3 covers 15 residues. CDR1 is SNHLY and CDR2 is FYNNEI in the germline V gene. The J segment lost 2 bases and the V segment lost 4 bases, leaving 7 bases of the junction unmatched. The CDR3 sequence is CASSARDSPNYGYTF. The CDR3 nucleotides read TGTGCCAGCAGTGCCCGGGACAGCCCCAACTATGGCTACACCTTC.

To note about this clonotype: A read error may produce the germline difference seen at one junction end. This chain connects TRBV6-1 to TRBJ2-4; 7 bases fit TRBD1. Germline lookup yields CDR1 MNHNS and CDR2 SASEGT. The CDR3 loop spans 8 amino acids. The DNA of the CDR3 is TGTGCCACCCGACAGGGAAGCTTC. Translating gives CATRQGSF.

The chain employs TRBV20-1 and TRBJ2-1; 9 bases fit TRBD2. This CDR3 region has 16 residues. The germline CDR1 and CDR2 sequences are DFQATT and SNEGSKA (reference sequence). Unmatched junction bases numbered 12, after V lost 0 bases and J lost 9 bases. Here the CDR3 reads CSARDSSGGLRGEQFF. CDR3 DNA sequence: TGCAGTGCTAGAGATTCCAGCGGGGGGCTCCGTGGTGAGCAGTTCTTC.

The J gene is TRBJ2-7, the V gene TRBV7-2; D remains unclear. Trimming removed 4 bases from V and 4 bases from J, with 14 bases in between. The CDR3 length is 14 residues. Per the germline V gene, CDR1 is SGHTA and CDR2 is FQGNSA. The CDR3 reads CASSSSAGAYEQYF. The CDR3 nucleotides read TGTGCCAGCAGCTCTTCGGCAGGAGCATACGAGCAGTACTTC.

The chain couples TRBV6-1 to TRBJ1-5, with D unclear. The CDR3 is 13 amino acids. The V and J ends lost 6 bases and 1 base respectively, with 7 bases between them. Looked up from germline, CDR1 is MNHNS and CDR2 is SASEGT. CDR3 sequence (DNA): TGTGCCAGCAGGGCCGGAAGCAATCAGCCCCAGCATTTT. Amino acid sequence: CASRAGSNQPQHF.

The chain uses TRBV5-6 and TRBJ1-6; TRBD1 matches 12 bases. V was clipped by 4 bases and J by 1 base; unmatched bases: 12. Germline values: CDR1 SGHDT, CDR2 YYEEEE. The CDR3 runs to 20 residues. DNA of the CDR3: TGTGCCAGCAGCCGTACGAGGGACAGGGGGCCCAGGTCCTATAATTCACCCCTCCACTTT. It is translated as CASSRTRDRGPRSYNSPLHF.

This CDR3 reads CSARAASGGSSYNEQFF. The CDR3 region has the DNA TGCAGTGCTAGAGCGGCTAGCGGGGGGAGCTCCTACAATGAGCAGTTCTTC. This chain connects TRBV20-1 to TRBJ2-1, with TRBD2 matching over 11 bases. The CDR3 is 17 amino acids. J was trimmed by 0 bases and V by 1 base; bases with no gene match: 5. CDR1 is DFQATT, CDR2 SNEGSKA, per germline (reference sequence).

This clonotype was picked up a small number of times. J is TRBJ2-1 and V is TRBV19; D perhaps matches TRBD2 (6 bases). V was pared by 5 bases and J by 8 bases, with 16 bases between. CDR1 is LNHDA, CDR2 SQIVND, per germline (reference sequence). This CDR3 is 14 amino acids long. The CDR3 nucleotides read TGTGCCAGTAGTCCTAGCGTGTCCAGCTATGAGCAGTTCTTC. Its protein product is CASSPSVSSYEQFF.

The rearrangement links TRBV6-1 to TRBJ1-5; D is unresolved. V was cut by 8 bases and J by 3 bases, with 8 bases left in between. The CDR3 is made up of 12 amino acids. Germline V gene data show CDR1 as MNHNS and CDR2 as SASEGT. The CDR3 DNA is TGTGCCAGCCTCGGGTCCAATCAGCCCCAGCATTTT. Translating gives CASLGSNQPQHF.

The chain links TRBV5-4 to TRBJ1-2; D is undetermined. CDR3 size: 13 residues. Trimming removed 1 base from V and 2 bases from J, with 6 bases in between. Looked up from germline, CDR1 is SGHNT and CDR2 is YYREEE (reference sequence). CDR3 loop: CASSLLGNYGYTF. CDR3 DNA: TGTGCCAGCAGCTTGCTGGGGAACTATGGCTACACCTTC. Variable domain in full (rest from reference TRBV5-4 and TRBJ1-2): ETGVTQSPTHLIKTRGQQVTLRCSSQSGHNTVSWYQQALGQGPQFIFQYYREEENGRGNFPPRFSGLQFPNYSSELNVNALELDDSALYLCASSLLGNYGYTFGSGTRLTVV.

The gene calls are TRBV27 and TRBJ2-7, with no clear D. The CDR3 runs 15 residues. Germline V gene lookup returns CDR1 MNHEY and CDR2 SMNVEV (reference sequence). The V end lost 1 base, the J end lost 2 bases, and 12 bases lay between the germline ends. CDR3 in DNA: TGTGCCAGCAGTTTATTGGGTCTCAACACCTACGAGCAGTACTTC. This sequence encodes CASSLLGLNTYEQYF.

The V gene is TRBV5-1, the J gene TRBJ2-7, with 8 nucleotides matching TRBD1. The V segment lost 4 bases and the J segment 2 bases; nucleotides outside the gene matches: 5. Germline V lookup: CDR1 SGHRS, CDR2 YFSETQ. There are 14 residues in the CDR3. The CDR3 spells CASSQGQATYEQYF. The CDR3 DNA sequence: TGCGCCAGCAGCCAGGGACAGGCCACCTACGAGCAGTACTTC. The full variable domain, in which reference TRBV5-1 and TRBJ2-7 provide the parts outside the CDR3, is KAGVTQTPRYLIKTRGQQVTLSCSPISGHRSVSWYQQTPGQGLQFLFEYFSETQRNKGNFPGRFSGRQFSNSRSEMNVSTLELGDSALYLCASSQGQATYEQYFGPGTRLTVT.

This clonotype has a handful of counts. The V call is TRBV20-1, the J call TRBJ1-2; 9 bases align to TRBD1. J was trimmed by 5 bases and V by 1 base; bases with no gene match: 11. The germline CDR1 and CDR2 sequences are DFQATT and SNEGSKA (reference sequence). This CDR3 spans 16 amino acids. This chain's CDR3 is CSARGTGVILGYGYTF. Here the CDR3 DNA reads TGCAGTGCTAGAGGGACAGGGGTAATCCTAGGATATGGCTACACCTTC.

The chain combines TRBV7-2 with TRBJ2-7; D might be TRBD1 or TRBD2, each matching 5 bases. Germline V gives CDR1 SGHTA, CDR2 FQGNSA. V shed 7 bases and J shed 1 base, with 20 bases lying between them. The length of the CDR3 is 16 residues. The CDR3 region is CASTSDGTGTSYEQYF. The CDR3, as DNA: TGTGCCAGCACCTCAGATGGGACGGGTACTTCCTACGAGCAGTACTTC. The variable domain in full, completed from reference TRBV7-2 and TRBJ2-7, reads GAGVSQSPSNKVTEKGKDVELRCDPISGHTALYWYRQSLGQGLEFLIYFQGNSAPDKSGLPSDRFSAERTGGSVSTLTIQRTQQEDSAVYLCASTSDGTGTSYEQYFGPGTRLTVT.

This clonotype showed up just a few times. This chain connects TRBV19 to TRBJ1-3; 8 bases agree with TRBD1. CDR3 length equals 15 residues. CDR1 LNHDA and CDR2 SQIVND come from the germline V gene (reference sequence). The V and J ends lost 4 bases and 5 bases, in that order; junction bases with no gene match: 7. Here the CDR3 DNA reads TGTGCCAGTAGTAGCGGACAGGGTGATAGAAACACCATATATTTT. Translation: CASSSGQGDRNTIYF.

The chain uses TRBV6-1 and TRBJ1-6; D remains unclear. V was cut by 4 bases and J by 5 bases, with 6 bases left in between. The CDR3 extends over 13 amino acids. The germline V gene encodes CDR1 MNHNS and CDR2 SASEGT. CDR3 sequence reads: CASSGINNSPLHF. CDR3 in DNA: TGTGCCAGCAGTGGCATTAATAATTCACCCCTCCACTTT.

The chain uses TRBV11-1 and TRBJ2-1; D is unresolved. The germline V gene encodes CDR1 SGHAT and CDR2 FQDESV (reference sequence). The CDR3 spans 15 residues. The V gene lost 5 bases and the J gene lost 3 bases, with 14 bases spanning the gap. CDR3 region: CASSQEVGIYNEQFF. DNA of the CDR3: TGTGCCAGCAGCCAAGAGGTGGGGATCTACAATGAGCAGTTCTTC.

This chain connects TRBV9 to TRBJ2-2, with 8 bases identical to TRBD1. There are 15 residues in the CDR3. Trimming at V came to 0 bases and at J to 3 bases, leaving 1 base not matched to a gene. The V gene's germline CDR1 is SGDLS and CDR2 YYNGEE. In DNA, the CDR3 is TGTGCCAGCAGCGTAGCAGGGGGCGACACCGGGGAGCTGTTTTTT. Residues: CASSVAGGDTGELFF.

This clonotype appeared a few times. The CDR3 sequence: CSASLGVSGYTF. CDR3 sequence (DNA): TGCAGTGCCTCGCTTGGGGTAAGTGGCTACACCTTC. This chain connects TRBV20-1 to TRBJ1-2; D is undetermined. The CDR3 runs to 12 residues. Germline assignment: CDR1 DFQATT and CDR2 SNEGSKA (reference sequence). Trimming cost V 6 bases and J 7 bases, with 15 bases left between them.

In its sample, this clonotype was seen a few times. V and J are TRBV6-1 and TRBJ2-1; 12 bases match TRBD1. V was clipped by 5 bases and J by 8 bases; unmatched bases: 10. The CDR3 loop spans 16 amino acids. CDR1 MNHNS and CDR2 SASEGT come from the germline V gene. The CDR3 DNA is TGTGCCAGCAGTCTGGATGGGACAGGGGGCTTAGATGAGCAGTTCTTC. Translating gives CASSLDGTGGLDEQFF.

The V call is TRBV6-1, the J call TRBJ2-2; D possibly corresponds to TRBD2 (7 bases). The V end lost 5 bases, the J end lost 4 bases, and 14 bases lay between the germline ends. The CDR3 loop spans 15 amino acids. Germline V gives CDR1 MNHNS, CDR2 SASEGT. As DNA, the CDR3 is TGTGCCAGCAGTCCCGCGGGGGCCATCACCGGGGAGCTGTTTTTT. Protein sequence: CASSPAGAITGELFF.